The 8 T cell receptor beta chains reported below all come from one sample, sequenced in a study of T cell changes during pregnancy in multiple sclerosis. Profiling relied on immunoSEQ multiplex PCR, and the TCRdb table lists in-frame clones only, not all of them. Here the sample spans over 90,000 clones, about nine tenths being singletons. Sequenced material: peripheral blood, taken in the second trimester of pregnancy. These receptors all stem from a female donor in good health, enrolled as a control in a pregnancy study.

The V gene is TRBV25-1, the J gene TRBJ1-1; D perhaps matches TRBD1 (6 bases). V was clipped by 6 bases and J by 3 bases, with 11 bases between them. The length of the CDR3 is 13 residues. Germline-derived CDR1 and CDR2 are MGHDK and SYGVNS. CDR3 sequence: CASRNREYTEAFF. The CDR3 region has the DNA TGTGCCAGCAGGAACAGGGAATACACTGAAGCTTTCTTT.

The chain couples TRBV6-1 to TRBJ2-6; tentatively, D is TRBD1 (5 bases). The V end lost 3 bases, the J end lost 0 bases, and 12 bases lay between the germline ends. The CDR3 loop spans 17 amino acids. Germline loops: CDR1 MNHNS, CDR2 SASEGT. As DNA, the CDR3 is TGTGCCAGCAGTGAGACGACAGTTAGCTCTGGGGCCAACGTCCTGACTTTC. Amino acid sequence: CASSETTVSSGANVLTF.

This clone was seen just once. The rearrangement uses TRBV7-2 and TRBJ1-4; unclear D gene. This CDR3 has 11 residues. Germline lookup yields CDR1 SGHTA and CDR2 FQGNSA. Trimming shortened V by 6 bases and J by 7 bases, and 6 bases separated the two germline ends. For the CDR3, the DNA is TGTGCCAGCAGTTCCGGTGAAAAACTGTTTTTT. It codes for CASSSGEKLFF.

The DNA for the CDR3 is TGTGCCAGCAGCTCGGACAATGAGCAGTTCTTC. Translated, it gives CASSSDNEQFF. V usage is TRBV5-6 and J usage is TRBJ2-1, with D unresolved. V was cut by 3 bases and J by 5 bases, with 3 bases left in between. The V gene's germline CDR1 is SGHDT and CDR2 YYEEEE. This CDR3 is built from 11 residues. Looking up the rest from reference TRBV5-6 and TRBJ2-1 gives the full variable domain: DAGVTQSPTHLIKTRGQQVTLRCSPKSGHDTVSWYQQALGQGPQFIFQYYEEEERQRGNFPDRFSGHQFPNYSSELNVNALLLGDSALYLCASSSDNEQFFGPGTRLTVL.

This chain uses TRBV6-5 with TRBJ1-2; 11 nucleotides match TRBD1. V gave up 6 bases and J gave up 4 bases; unmatched junction bases: 7. CDR1 is MNHEY and CDR2 is SVGAGI in the germline V gene. The CDR3 covers 15 residues. CDR3 nucleotide sequence: TGTGCCAGCAGACCTCCTGGACAGGGGGCCTATGGCTACACCTTC. Translating it yields CASRPPGQGAYGYTF.

V and J are TRBV6-6 and TRBJ1-3; TRBD1 is a possible D gene (5 bases). V lost 8 bases and J 0 bases, leaving 11 bases between the germline ends. CDR1 and CDR2 from the germline V gene are MNHNY and SVGAGI (reference sequence). The CDR3 runs 14 residues. CDR3 sequence reads: CASRDRSSGNTIYF. The CDR3, as DNA: TGTGCCAGCCGCGACAGAAGCTCTGGAAACACCATATATTTT.

This clone was observed a handful of times. The CDR3 sequence: CSVEGYVTEAFF. CDR3 in DNA: TGCAGCGTAGAGGGATATGTCACTGAAGCTTTCTTT. The V and J genes are TRBV29-1 and TRBJ1-1; D uncertain. The V and J ends lost 6 bases and 4 bases respectively, with 12 bases between them. The CDR3 is 12 amino acids. Germline-derived CDR1 and CDR2 are SQVTM and ANQGSEA.

This clone was counted a few times. J is TRBJ2-1 and V is TRBV28; D is unresolved. This CDR3 is built from 14 residues. Germline V lookup: CDR1 MDHEN, CDR2 SYDVKM. The germline V and J ends were trimmed by 2 bases and 7 bases, with 12 bases remaining between them. DNA of the CDR3: TGTGCCAGCAGTTTAACCCCTAGTCAAAATGAGCAGTTCTTC. Amino acids: CASSLTPSQNEQFF.